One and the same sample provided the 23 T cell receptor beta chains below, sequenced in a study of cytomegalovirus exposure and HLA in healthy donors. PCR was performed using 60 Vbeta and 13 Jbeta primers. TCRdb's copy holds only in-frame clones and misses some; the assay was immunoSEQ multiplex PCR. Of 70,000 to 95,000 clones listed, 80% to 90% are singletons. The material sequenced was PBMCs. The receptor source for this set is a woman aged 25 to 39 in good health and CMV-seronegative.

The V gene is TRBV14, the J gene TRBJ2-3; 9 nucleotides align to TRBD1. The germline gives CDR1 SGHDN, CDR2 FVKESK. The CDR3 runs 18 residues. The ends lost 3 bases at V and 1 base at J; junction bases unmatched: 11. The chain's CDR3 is CASSHPRQGVVGTDTQYF. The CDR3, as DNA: TGTGCCAGCAGCCACCCCAGACAGGGGGTTGTAGGCACAGATACGCAGTATTTT. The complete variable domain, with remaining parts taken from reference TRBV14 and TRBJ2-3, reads EAGVTQFPSHSVIEKGQTVTLRCDPISGHDNLYWYRRVMGKEIKFLLHFVKESKQDESGMPNNRFLAERTGGTYSTLKVQPAELEDSGVYFCASSHPRQGVVGTDTQYFGPGTRLTVL.

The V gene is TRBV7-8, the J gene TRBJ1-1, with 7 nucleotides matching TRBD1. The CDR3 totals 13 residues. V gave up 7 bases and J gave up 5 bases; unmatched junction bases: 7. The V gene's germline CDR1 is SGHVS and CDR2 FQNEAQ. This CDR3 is CASKDRDRTEAFF. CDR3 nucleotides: TGTGCCAGCAAAGACAGGGATAGGACTGAAGCTTTCTTT.

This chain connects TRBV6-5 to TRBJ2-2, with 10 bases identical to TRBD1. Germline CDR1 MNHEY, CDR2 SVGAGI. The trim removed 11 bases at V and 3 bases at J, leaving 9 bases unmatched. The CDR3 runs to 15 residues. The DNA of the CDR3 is TGTGCCGGAGAACCCGGGACAGGGGACACCGGGGAGCTGTTTTTT. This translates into CAGEPGTGDTGELFF.

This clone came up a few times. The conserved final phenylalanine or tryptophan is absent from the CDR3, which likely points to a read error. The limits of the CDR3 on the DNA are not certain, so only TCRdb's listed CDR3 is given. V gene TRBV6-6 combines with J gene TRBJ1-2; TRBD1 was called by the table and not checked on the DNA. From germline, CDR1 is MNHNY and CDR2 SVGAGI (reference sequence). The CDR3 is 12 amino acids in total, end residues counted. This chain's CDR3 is CASNKQGAQPSL.

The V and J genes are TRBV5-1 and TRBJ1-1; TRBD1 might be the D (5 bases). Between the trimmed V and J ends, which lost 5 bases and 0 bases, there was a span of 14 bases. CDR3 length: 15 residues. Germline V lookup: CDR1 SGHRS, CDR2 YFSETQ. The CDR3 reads CASRRTGSLNTEAFF. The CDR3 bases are TGCGCCAGCAGACGTACAGGTTCCCTGAACACTGAAGCTTTCTTT.

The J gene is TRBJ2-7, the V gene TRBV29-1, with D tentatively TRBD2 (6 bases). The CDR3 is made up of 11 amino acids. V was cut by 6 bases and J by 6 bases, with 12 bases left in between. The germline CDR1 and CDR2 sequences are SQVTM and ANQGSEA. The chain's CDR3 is CSVAGGGEQYF. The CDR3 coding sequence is TGCAGCGTGGCCGGGGGAGGCGAGCAGTACTTC.

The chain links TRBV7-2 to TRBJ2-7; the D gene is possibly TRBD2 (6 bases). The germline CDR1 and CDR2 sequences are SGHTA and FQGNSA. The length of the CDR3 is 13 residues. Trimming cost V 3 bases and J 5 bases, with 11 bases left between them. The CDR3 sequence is CASSFGPGDEQYF. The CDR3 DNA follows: TGTGCCAGCAGCTTCGGCCCGGGGGACGAGCAGTACTTC.

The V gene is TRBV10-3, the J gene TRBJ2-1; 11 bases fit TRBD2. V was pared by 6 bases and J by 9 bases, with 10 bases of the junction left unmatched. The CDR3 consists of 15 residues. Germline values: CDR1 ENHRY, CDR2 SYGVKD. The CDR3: CAISGYSGRDSEQFF. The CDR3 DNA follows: TGTGCCATCAGCGGATATAGCGGGAGGGATTCTGAGCAGTTCTTC.

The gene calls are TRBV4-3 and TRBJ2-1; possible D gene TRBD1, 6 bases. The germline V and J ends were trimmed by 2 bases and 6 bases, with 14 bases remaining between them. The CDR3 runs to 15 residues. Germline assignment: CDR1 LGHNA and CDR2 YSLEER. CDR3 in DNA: TGCGCCAGCAGCCAACAAGGGACATCCGTCAATGAGCAGTTCTTC. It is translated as CASSQQGTSVNEQFF.

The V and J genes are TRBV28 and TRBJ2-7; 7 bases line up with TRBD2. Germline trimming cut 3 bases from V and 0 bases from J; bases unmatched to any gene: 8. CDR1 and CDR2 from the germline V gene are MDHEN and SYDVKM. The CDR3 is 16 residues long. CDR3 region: CASSFWGGSASYEQYF. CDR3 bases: TGTGCCAGCAGTTTTTGGGGCGGGAGTGCCTCCTACGAGCAGTACTTC.

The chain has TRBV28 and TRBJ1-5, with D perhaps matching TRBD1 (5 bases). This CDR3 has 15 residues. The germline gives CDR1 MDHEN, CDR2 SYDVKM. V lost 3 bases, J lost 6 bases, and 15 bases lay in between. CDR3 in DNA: TGTGCCAGCAGTTTGCCGGGGGGAGCGGGTCAGCCCCAGCATTTT. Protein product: CASSLPGGAGQPQHF.

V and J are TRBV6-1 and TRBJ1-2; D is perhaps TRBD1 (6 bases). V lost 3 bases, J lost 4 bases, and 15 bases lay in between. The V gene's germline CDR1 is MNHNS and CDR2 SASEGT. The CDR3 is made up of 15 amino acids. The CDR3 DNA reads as TGTGCCAGCAGTGAGCCCTTAACAGGGAGCTATGGCTACACCTTC. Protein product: CASSEPLTGSYGYTF.

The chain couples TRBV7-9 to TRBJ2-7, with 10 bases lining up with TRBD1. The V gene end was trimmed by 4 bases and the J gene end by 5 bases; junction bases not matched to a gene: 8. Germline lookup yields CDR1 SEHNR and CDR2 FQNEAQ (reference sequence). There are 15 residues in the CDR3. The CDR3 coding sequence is TGTGCCAGCAGCTCGGCCGGGACAGGGGCCCACGAGCAGTACTTC. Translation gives CASSSAGTGAHEQYF.

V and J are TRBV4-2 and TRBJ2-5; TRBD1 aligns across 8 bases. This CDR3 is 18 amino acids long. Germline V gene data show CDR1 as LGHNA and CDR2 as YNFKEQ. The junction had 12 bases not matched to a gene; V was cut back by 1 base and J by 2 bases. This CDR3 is CASSQVQTATGGQETQYF. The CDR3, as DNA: TGTGCCAGCAGCCAAGTCCAAACGGCAACAGGGGGACAAGAGACCCAGTACTTC.

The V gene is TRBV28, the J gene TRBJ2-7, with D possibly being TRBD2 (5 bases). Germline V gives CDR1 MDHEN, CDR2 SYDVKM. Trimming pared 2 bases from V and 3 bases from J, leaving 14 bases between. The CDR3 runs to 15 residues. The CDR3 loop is CASSLVGAPLYEQYF. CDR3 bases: TGTGCCAGCAGTTTAGTGGGAGCTCCTCTCTACGAGCAGTACTTC. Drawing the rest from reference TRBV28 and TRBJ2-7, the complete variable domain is DVKVTQSSRYLVKRTGEKVFLECVQDMDHENMFWYRQDPGLGLRLIYFSYDVKMKEKGDIPEGYSVSREKKERFSLILESASTNQTSMYLCASSLVGAPLYEQYFGPGTRLTVT.

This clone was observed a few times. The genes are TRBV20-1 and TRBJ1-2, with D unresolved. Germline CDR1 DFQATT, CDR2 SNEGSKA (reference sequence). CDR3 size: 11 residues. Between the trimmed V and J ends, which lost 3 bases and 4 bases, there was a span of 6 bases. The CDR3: CSASGLYGYTF. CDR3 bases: TGCAGTGCTAGCGGACTCTATGGCTACACCTTC.

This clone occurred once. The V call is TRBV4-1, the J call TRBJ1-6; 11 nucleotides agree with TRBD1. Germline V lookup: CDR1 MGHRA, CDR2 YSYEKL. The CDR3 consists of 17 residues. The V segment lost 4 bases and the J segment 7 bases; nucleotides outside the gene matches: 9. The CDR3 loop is CASSLGRTGGVNSPLHF. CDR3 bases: TGCGCCAGCAGCCTAGGAAGGACAGGGGGCGTCAATTCACCCCTCCACTTT.

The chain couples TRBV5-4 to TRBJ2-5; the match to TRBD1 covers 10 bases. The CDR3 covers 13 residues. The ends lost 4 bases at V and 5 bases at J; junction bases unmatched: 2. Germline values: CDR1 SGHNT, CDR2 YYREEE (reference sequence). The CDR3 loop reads CASSGDRGETQYF. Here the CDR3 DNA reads TGTGCCAGCAGCGGGGACAGGGGTGAGACCCAGTACTTC.

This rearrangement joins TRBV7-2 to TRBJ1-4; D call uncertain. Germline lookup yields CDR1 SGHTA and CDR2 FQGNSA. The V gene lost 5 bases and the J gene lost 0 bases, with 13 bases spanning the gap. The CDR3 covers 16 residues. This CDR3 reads CASSPARRATNEKLFF. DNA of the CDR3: TGTGCCAGCAGCCCGGCGCGGAGGGCAACTAATGAAAAACTGTTTTTT.

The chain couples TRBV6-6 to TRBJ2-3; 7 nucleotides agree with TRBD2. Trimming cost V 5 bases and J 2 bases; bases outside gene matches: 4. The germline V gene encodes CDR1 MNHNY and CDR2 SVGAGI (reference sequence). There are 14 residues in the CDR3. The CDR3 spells CASSMGTTTDTQYF. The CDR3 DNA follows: TGTGCCAGCAGTATGGGGACTACCACAGATACGCAGTATTTT.

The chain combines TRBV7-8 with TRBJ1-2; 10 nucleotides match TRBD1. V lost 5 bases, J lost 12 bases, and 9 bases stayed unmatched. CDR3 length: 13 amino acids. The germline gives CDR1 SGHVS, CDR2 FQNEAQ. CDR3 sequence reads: CASSTVPGQGNTF. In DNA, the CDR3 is TGTGCCAGCAGCACTGTCCCGGGACAGGGGAACACCTTC. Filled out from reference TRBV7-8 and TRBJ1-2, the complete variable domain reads GAGVSQSPRYKVAKRGQDVALRCDPISGHVSLFWYQQALGQGPEFLTYFQNEAQLDKSGLPSDRFFAERPEGSVSTLKIQRTQQEDSAVYLCASSTVPGQGNTFGSGTRLTVV.

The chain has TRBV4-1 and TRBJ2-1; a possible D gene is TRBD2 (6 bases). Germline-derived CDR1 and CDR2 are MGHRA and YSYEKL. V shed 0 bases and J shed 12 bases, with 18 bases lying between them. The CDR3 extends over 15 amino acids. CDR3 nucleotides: TGCGCCAGCAGCCAAGACGAGGGTACTAGCCTGGGGCAGTTCTTC. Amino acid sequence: CASSQDEGTSLGQFF.

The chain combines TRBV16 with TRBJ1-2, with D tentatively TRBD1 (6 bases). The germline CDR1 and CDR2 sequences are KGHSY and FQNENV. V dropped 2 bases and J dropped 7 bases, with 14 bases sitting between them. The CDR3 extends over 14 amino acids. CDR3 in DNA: TGTGCCAGCAGCCAACTTTCAGGGGATAGTGGCTACACCTTC. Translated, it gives CASSQLSGDSGYTF.